This T cell receptor (beta chain) was documented in a study of glioma-infiltrating T cells. General study results and limits: Very few CDR3 sequences were shared between tissue and blood. Gliomas, especially low-grade, showed above-expected tissue-blood divergence; non-neoplastic patients showed below.

Per germline, CDR1 MGHRA and CDR2 YSYEKL. V trimming: 6 bases; J trimming: 8 bases; junction bases outside the gene matches: 13. The CDR3 is made up of 16 amino acids. Amplification of TCR alpha and beta CDR3 regions from RNA used iRepertoire nested multiplex PCR. For one-step reverse transcription and amplification, 100-400 ng of tissue mRNA or PBMC total RNA was used. TCRdb re-called the multiplex PCR reads through MiXCR, storing one row per CDR3 protein. The sample consists of about 110,000 distinct CDR3 sequences, under 30% of them appearing once. This clonotype was seen only once. Its matching antigen is unknown.

This clonotype originated in a human donor with low-grade glioma or glioblastoma, undergoing nonglioma brain surgery, or in good health (not recorded which). The sample consisted of glioma tissue, nonneoplastic brain tissue, or PBMCs (not recorded which). The chain couples TRBV4-1 to TRBJ1-6; 7 bases are shared with TRBD1. CDR3 protein: CASRPLWGRGDSPLHF. In nucleotides, the CDR3 is TGCGCCAGCAGACCTCTCTGGGGCAGGGGGGATTCACCCCTCCACTTT.